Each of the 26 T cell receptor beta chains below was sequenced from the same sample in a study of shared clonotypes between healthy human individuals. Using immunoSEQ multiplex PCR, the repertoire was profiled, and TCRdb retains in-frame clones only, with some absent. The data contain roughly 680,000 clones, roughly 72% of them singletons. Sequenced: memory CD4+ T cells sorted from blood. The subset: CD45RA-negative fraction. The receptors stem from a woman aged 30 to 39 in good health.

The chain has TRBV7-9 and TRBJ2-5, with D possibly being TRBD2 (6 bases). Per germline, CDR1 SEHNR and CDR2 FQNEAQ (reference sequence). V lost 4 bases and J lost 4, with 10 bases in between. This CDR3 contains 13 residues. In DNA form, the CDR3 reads TGTGCCAGCAGCTCTGGGGAGGTAGAGACCCAGTACTTC. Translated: CASSSGEVETQYF.

CDR3: CASSLWEKGDTQYF. The CDR3 bases are TGCGCCAGCAGCTTATGGGAGAAAGGAGATACGCAGTATTTT. The rearrangement links TRBV5-1 to TRBJ2-3, with D possibly matching TRBD2 (5 bases). Trimming stripped 2 bases from V and 5 bases from J, with 12 bases between. The CDR3 extends over 14 amino acids. The V gene's germline CDR1 is SGHRS and CDR2 YFSETQ.

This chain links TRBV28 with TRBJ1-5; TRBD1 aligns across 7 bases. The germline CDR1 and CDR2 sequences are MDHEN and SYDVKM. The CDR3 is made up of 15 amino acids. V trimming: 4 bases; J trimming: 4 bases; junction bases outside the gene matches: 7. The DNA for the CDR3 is TGTGCCAGCAGTTCCCCGGGGACAGATAATCAGCCCCAGCATTTT. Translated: CASSSPGTDNQPQHF.

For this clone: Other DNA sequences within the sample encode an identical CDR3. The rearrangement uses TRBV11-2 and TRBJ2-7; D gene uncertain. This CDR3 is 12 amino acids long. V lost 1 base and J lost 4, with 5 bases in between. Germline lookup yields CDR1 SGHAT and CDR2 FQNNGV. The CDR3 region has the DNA TGTGCCAGCAGCTTAGCGTCTTACGAGCAGTACTTC. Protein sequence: CASSLASYEQYF.

CDR3 sequence (DNA): TGTGCCAGCAGTAGCCCCGACCAGGGGGACGGGGAGCTGTTTTTT. Its translation is CASSSPDQGDGELFF. The chain employs TRBV27 and TRBJ2-2; TRBD1 matches at 7 bases. Germline lookup yields CDR1 MNHEY and CDR2 SMNVEV (reference sequence). The CDR3 has 15 amino acids. Trimming cost V 5 bases and J 7 bases; bases outside gene matches: 10.

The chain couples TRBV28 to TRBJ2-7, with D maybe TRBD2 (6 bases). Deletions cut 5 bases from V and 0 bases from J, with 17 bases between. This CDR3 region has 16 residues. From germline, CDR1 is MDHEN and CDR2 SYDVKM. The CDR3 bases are TGTGCCAGCAGTCGCATAGTAGGGAGGAGCTCCTACGAGCAGTACTTC. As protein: CASSRIVGRSSYEQYF.

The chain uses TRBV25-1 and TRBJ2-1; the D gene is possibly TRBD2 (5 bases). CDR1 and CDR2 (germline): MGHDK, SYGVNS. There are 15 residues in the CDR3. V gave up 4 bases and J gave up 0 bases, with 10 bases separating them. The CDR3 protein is CASSGRTSSYNEQFF. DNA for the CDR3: TGTGCCAGCAGTGGGAGAACTAGCTCCTACAATGAGCAGTTCTTC.

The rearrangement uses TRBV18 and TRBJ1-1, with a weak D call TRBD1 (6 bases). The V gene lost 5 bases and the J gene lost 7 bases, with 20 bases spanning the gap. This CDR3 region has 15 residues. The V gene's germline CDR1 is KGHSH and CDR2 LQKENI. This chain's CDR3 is CASSTQLGHTGEAFF. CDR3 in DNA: TGTGCCAGCTCAACTCAATTGGGACACACCGGTGAAGCTTTCTTT.

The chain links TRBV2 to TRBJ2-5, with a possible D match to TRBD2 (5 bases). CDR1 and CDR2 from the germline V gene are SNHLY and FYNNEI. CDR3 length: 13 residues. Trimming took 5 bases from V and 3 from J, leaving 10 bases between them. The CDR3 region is CASSLRREETQYF. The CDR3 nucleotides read TGTGCCAGCAGTCTGAGGCGGGAAGAGACCCAGTACTTC.

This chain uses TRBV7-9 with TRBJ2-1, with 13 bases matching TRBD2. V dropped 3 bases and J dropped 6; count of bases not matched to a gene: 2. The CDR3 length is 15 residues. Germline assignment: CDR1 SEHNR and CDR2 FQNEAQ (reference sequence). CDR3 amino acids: CASSFGTSGTNEQFF. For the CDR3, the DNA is TGTGCCAGCAGCTTCGGGACTAGCGGGACCAATGAGCAGTTCTTC.

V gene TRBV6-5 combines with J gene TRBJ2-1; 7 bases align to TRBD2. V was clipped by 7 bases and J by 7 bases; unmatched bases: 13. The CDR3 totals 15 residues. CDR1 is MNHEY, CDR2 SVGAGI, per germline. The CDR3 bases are TGTGCCAGCACCGCGCGGGAGACCCAAAAGAATGAGCAGTTCTTC. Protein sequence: CASTARETQKNEQFF.

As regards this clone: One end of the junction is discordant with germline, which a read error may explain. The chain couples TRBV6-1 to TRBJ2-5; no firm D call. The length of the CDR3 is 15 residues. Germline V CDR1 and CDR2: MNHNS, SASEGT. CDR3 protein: CASSEGFGFQETQYF. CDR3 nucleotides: TGTGCCAGCAGCGAAGGGTTCGGTTTTCAAGAGACCCAGTACTTC.

CDR3 region: CASSLRRGTSTDTQYF. CDR3 bases: TGTGCCAGCAGTTTGCGTCGGGGGACGAGCACAGATACGCAGTATTTT. This rearrangement joins TRBV27 to TRBJ2-3; D possibly corresponds to TRBD2 (6 bases). The CDR3 consists of 16 residues. CDR1 and CDR2 (germline): MNHEY, SMNVEV (reference sequence). With 3 bases removed from V and 0 bases from J, the gap between germline ends came to 13 bases.

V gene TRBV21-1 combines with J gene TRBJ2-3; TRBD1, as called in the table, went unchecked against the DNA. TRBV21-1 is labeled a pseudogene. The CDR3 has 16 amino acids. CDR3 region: CASSDRDGGVGDTQYF. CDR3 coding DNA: TGTGCCAGCAGCGACAGGGACGGAGGGGTTGGAGATACGCAGTATTTT.

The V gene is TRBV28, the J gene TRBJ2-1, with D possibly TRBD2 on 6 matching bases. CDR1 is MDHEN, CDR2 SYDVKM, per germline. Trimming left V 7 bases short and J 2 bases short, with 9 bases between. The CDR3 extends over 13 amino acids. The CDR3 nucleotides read TGTGCCAGCATTTCTAGCGCCTACAATGAGCAGTTCTTC. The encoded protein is CASISSAYNEQFF.

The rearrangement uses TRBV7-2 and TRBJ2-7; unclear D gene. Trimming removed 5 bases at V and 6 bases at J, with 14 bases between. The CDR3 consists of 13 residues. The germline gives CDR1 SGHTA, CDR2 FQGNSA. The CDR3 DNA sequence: TGTGCCAGCAGCCGCCACATTGGCGCCGAGCAGTACTTC. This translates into CASSRHIGAEQYF.

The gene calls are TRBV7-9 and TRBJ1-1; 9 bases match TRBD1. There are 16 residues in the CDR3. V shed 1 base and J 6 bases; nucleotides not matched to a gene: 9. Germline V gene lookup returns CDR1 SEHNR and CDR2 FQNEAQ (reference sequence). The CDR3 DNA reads TGTGCCAGCAGCTTAGGGGGACAGGGTAGATTGGCTGAAGCTTTCTTT. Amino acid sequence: CASSLGGQGRLAEAFF.

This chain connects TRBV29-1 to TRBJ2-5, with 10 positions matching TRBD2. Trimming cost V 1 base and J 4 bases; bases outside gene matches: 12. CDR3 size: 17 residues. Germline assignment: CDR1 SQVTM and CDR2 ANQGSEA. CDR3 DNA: TGCAGCGTTGAAGGCGTCTGGCTAGCGGGAGACCGAGAGACCCAGTACTTC. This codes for CSVEGVWLAGDRETQYF.

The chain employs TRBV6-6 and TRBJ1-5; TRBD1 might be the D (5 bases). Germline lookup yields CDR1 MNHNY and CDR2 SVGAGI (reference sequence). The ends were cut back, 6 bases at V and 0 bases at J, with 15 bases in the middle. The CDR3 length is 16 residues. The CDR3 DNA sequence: TGTGCCAGCAGCTCTCAGCAGGGTAATAGCAATCAGCCCCAGCATTTT. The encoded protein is CASSSQQGNSNQPQHF.

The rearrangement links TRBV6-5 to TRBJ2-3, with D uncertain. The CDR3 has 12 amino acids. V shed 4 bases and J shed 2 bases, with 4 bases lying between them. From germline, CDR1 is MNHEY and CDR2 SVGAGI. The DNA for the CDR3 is TGTGCCAGCAGTTCGACCACAGATACGCAGTATTTT. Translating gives CASSSTTDTQYF.

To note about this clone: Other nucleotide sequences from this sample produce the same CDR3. The chain's CDR3 is CASSLSETQYF. CDR3 nucleotide sequence: TGTGCCAGCAGCCTATCGGAGACCCAGTACTTC. The rearrangement uses TRBV14 and TRBJ2-5; the D is unclear. Germline assignment: CDR1 SGHDN and CDR2 FVKESK. CDR3 length: 11 amino acids. V was shortened by 4 bases and J by 5 bases, with 5 bases between the two germline ends.

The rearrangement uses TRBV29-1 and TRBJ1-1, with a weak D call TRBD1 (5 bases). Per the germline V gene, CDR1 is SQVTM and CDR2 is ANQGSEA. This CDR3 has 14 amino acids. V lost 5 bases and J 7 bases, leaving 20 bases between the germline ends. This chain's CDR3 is CSVIMGLHENEAFF. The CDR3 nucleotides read TGCAGCGTTATAATGGGGCTCCATGAAAATGAAGCTTTCTTT.

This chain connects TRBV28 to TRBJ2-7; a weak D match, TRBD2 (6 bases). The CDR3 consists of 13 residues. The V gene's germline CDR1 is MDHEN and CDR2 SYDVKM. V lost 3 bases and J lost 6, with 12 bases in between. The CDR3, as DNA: TGTGCCAGCAGTTTGATACGGGAGAGCGAGCAGTACTTC. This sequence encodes CASSLIRESEQYF.

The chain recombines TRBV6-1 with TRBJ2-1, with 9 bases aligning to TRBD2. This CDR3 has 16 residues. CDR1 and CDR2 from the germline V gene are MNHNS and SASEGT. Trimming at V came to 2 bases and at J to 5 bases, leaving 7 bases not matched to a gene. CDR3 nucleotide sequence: TGTGCCAGCAGTGAACTTCGGGCTAGCGGGAACAATGAGCAGTTCTTC. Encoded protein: CASSELRASGNNEQFF.

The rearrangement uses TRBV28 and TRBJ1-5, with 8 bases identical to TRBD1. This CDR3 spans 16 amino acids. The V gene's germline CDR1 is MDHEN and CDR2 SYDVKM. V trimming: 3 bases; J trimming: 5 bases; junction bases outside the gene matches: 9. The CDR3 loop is CASSLVSGGAYQPQHF. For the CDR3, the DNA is TGTGCCAGCAGTTTGGTATCAGGGGGCGCCTATCAGCCCCAGCATTTT.

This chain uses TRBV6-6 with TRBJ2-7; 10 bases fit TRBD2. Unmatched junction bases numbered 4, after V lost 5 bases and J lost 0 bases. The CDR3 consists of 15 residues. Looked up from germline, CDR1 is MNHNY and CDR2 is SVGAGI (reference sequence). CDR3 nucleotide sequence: TGTGCCAGCAGTACGACTAGCGGGTTCTCCTACGAGCAGTACTTC. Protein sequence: CASSTTSGFSYEQYF.